The 10 T cell receptor beta chains in this list originate from one sample, sequenced in a study of OX40 agonist ivuxolimab in advanced cancers. Only in-frame clones appear in the TCRdb table, and some are missing; sequencing was by immunoSEQ multiplex PCR. Among 65,000 to 95,000 clones listed, roughly 91% were seen once. This material consisted of CD4+ or CD8+ T cells sorted from blood, taken in a trial of the OX40 agonist ivuxolimab. The receptors come from an adult with an advanced solid tumor such as melanoma, head and neck, liver or kidney cancer.

This clone has just a few counts. The chain is built from TRBV4-1 and TRBJ1-4; D ambiguous. V lost 1 base, J lost 2 bases, and 8 bases lay in between. CDR1 is MGHRA, CDR2 YSYEKL, per germline. The CDR3 totals 15 residues. In nucleotides, the CDR3 is TGCGCCAGCAGCCAAGGCCGGTGGACTAATGAAAAACTGTTTTTT. Residues: CASSQGRWTNEKLFF.

The chain employs TRBV5-1 and TRBJ2-3, with D unclear. V dropped 4 bases and J dropped 2 bases, with 11 bases sitting between them. Germline CDR1 is SGHRS and CDR2 is YFSETQ. This CDR3 is 14 amino acids long. CDR3 residues: CASSLRRSTDTQYF. The CDR3 nucleotides read TGCGCCAGCAGCCTGAGACGGTCCACAGATACGCAGTATTTT.

This clone was counted once. CDR3 nucleotide sequence: TGCGCCAGCAGCCAAAGTCAAGAGACCCAGTACTTC. Protein product: CASSQSQETQYF. The chain carries TRBV4-1 and TRBJ2-5, with D unresolved. V gave up 2 bases and J gave up 2 bases, with 3 bases separating them. Per germline, CDR1 MGHRA and CDR2 YSYEKL. The CDR3 consists of 12 residues.

This clone was detected only once. Here the CDR3 reads CASGGGNEKLFF. CDR3 nucleotide sequence: TGTGCCAGCGGGGGTGGGAATGAAAAACTGTTTTTT. The rearrangement uses TRBV28 and TRBJ1-4; perhaps TRBD1 as D (5 bases). The CDR3 extends over 12 amino acids. CDR1 and CDR2 from the germline V gene are MDHEN and SYDVKM. Trimming cost V 8 bases and J 5 bases, with 9 bases left between them.

V is TRBV13 and J is TRBJ1-4, with D perhaps matching TRBD1 (5 bases). This CDR3 contains 13 residues. V was trimmed by 5 bases and J by 6 bases, leaving 10 bases between them. Germline V gene sequence: CDR1 PRHDT, CDR2 FYEKMQ (reference sequence). The CDR3 DNA sequence: TGTGCCAGCAGCCTCCGGGACGATGAAAAACTGTTTTTT. Translation gives CASSLRDDEKLFF.

The chain links TRBV7-8 to TRBJ2-7; 12 bases fit TRBD2. The V gene's germline CDR1 is SGHVS and CDR2 FQNEAQ. This CDR3 region has 12 residues. V lost 5 bases to trimming and J lost 9 bases; unmatched junction nucleotides: 2. CDR3 sequence reads: CASSRGLAGQYF. CDR3 coding DNA: TGTGCCAGCAGCCGGGGACTAGCGGGGCAGTACTTC.

This chain links TRBV18 with TRBJ2-5; D gene ambiguous. Germline values: CDR1 KGHSH, CDR2 LQKENI. Between the trimmed V and J ends, which lost 0 bases and 5 bases, there was a span of 4 bases. The CDR3 consists of 12 residues. The CDR3 loop reads CASSPPGETQYF. CDR3 DNA: TGTGCCAGCTCACCACCGGGGGAGACCCAGTACTTC. Filled out from reference TRBV18 and TRBJ2-5, the complete variable domain reads NAGVMQNPRHLVRRRGQEARLRCSPMKGHSHVYWYRQLPEEGLKFMVYLQKENIIDESGMPKERFSAEFPKEGPSILRIQQVVRGDSAAYFCASSPPGETQYFGPGTRLLVL.

J is TRBJ2-2 and V is TRBV11-2; D may be TRBD2 (5 bases). Germline V gene lookup returns CDR1 SGHAT and CDR2 FQNNGV. This CDR3 contains 16 residues. Trimming removed 5 bases at V and 1 base at J, with 14 bases between. The CDR3 region is CASSQVRGRNTGELFF. CDR3 nucleotide sequence: TGTGCCAGCAGCCAGGTCCGTGGGAGGAACACCGGGGAGCTGTTTTTT.

The gene calls are TRBV25-1 and TRBJ2-1, with TRBD2 matching over 9 bases. The germline V gene encodes CDR1 MGHDK and CDR2 SYGVNS. The CDR3 has 15 amino acids. With 4 bases clipped from V and 5 bases from J, the junction kept 6 bases outside the gene matches. CDR3 region: CASSASGRPHNEQFF. CDR3 DNA: TGTGCCAGCAGTGCGAGCGGGAGGCCGCACAATGAGCAGTTCTTC.

This rearrangement joins TRBV4-1 to TRBJ1-1; D remains ambiguous. The length of the CDR3 is 14 residues. V was trimmed by 1 base and J by 10 bases, leaving 16 bases between them. Germline V lookup: CDR1 MGHRA, CDR2 YSYEKL. DNA for the CDR3: TGCGCCAGCAGCCAAGGGGCAGTCCAAAGGTTAGCTTTCTTT. This gives the protein CASSQGAVQRLAFF.